The 16 T cell receptor beta chains reported below all come from one sample, sequenced in a study of blood T cell repertoires in COVID-19. Assay used: immunoSEQ multiplex PCR; TCRdb lists only in-frame clones, some missing. The sample carries 150,000 to 200,000 clones, approximately 80% recorded once. Input material: peripheral blood. The source is a man aged 55 to 70 with acute or convalescent COVID-19.

The V gene is TRBV5-1, the J gene TRBJ1-1; D is perhaps TRBD1 (5 bases). The CDR3 runs 15 residues. V lost 4 bases to trimming and J lost 4 bases, with 17 bases between them. CDR1 is SGHRS, CDR2 YFSETQ, per germline. The CDR3 loop is CASSAGAGEGTEAFF. As DNA, the CDR3 is TGCGCCAGCAGCGCCGGAGCGGGGGAAGGCACTGAAGCTTTCTTT.

The gene calls are TRBV2 and TRBJ1-4, with D perhaps TRBD1 (6 bases). The CDR3 totals 15 residues. Germline V gene lookup returns CDR1 SNHLY and CDR2 FYNNEI. With 6 bases removed from V and 3 bases from J, the gap between germline ends came to 14 bases. The CDR3 DNA reads as TGTGCCAGCAGGGACAAGACAGGTCCTAATGAAAAACTGTTTTTT. This codes for CASRDKTGPNEKLFF.

V usage is TRBV10-3 and J usage is TRBJ2-7; TRBD1 matches 11 bases. Germline V gene sequence: CDR1 ENHRY, CDR2 SYGVKD. The J segment lost 0 bases and the V segment lost 5 bases, leaving 3 bases of the junction unmatched. The CDR3 contains 15 residues. The DNA for the CDR3 is TGTGCCATCAGTAGAGGGACAGGGGGCTCCTACGAGCAGTACTTC. This sequence encodes CAISRGTGGSYEQYF.

V gene TRBV4-2 combines with J gene TRBJ2-3; a weak D match, TRBD1 (6 bases). CDR3 length: 14 amino acids. Germline V gene data show CDR1 as LGHNA and CDR2 as YNFKEQ. The V end lost 4 bases, the J end lost 1 base, and 9 bases lay between the germline ends. The CDR3 loop reads CASSLHRGTDTQYF. CDR3 bases: TGTGCCAGCAGCCTGCACAGGGGCACAGATACGCAGTATTTT.

The chain employs TRBV5-1 and TRBJ2-4; 10 bases fit TRBD1. The V segment lost 4 bases and the J segment 6 bases; nucleotides outside the gene matches: 7. The CDR3 extends over 15 amino acids. Germline CDR1 and CDR2: SGHRS and YFSETQ. CDR3: CASSLTGGSGNIQYF. CDR3 bases: TGCGCCAGCAGCCTGACAGGGGGCTCGGGAAACATTCAGTACTTC.

The CDR3 DNA reads TGTGCCAGCAGCGTAGATTATAGCAATCAGCCCCAGCATTTT. Its protein product is CASSVDYSNQPQHF. V usage is TRBV9 and J usage is TRBJ1-5; no definite D call. CDR1 is SGDLS and CDR2 is YYNGEE in the germline V gene. The ends were cut back, 0 bases at V and 0 bases at J, with 4 bases in the middle. The CDR3 is made up of 14 amino acids. The full variable domain, its missing parts supplied by reference TRBV9 and TRBJ1-5, is DSGVTQTPKHLITATGQRVTLRCSPRSGDLSVYWYQQSLDQGLQFLIQYYNGEERAKGNILERFSAQQFPDLHSELNLSSLELGDSALYFCASSVDYSNQPQHFGDGTRLSIL.

This chain joins TRBV30 and TRBJ1-2, with 8 bases lining up with TRBD1. The CDR3 is 14 residues long. Germline CDR1 reads GTSNPN; CDR2 reads SVGIG (reference sequence). With V trimmed by 2 bases and J by 8 bases, 10 bases remained unmatched. CDR3 sequence (DNA): TGTGCCTGGAGTAAAGGGACAGGACGGCTAGGCTACACCTTC. It codes for CAWSKGTGRLGYTF.

The J gene is TRBJ1-3, the V gene TRBV11-2; TRBD1 matches at 8 bases. The ends lost 6 bases at V and 7 bases at J; junction bases unmatched: 8. Germline assignment: CDR1 SGHAT and CDR2 FQNNGV. This CDR3 spans 14 amino acids. CDR3 region: CASRPDRVGNTIYF. The CDR3, as DNA: TGTGCCAGCAGACCGGACAGGGTTGGGAACACCATATATTTT.

This chain links TRBV19 with TRBJ1-2, with a tentative D call TRBD1 (6 bases). The CDR3 extends over 16 amino acids. Trimming left V 7 bases short and J 2 bases short, with 20 bases between. CDR1 is LNHDA and CDR2 is SQIVND in the germline V gene (reference sequence). The CDR3 DNA sequence: TGTGCCAGTAATACACCGGTGACAGGTGCGAACTATGGCTACACCTTC. Its translation is CASNTPVTGANYGYTF.

V usage is TRBV7-3 and J usage is TRBJ2-6, with TRBD2 as a possible D gene (5 bases). Trimming removed 0 bases at V and 0 bases at J, with 9 bases between. The length of the CDR3 is 17 residues. Germline assignment: CDR1 SGHTA and CDR2 FQGTGA. The CDR3 sequence is CASSLTARDSGANVLTF. CDR3 DNA: TGTGCCAGCAGCTTAACGGCCCGGGACTCTGGGGCCAACGTCCTGACTTTC.

J is TRBJ2-7 and V is TRBV15; 9 bases match TRBD1. The germline gives CDR1 LNHNV, CDR2 YYDKDF (reference sequence). This CDR3 region has 16 residues. V was pared by 5 bases and J by 5 bases, with 13 bases of the junction left unmatched. This CDR3 reads CATSSPRDRGSHEQYF. CDR3 bases: TGTGCCACCAGCTCCCCTCGTGACAGGGGGTCCCACGAGCAGTACTTC.

V and J are TRBV7-8 and TRBJ2-1, with TRBD1 identical over 8 bases. CDR3 size: 16 residues. The V segment lost 1 base and the J segment 7 bases; nucleotides outside the gene matches: 9. Germline values: CDR1 SGHVS, CDR2 FQNEAQ. CDR3: CASSLVFQGAGNEQFF. CDR3 bases: TGTGCCAGCAGCTTAGTCTTTCAGGGGGCGGGTAATGAGCAGTTCTTC. Combining the CDR3 with reference TRBV7-8 and TRBJ2-1 gives the whole variable domain GAGVSQSPRYKVAKRGQDVALRCDPISGHVSLFWYQQALGQGPEFLTYFQNEAQLDKSGLPSDRFFAERPEGSVSTLKIQRTQQEDSAVYLCASSLVFQGAGNEQFFGPGTRLTVL.

The chain has TRBV9 and TRBJ1-6, with a weak D call TRBD1 (5 bases). Trimming pared 0 bases from V and 7 bases from J, leaving 11 bases between. Germline V CDR1 and CDR2: SGDLS, YYNGEE. The CDR3 length is 15 residues. The CDR3 here is CASSVVGGSNSPLHF. As DNA, the CDR3 is TGTGCCAGCAGCGTAGTCGGGGGGTCGAATTCACCCCTCCACTTT.

The J gene is TRBJ2-7, the V gene TRBV27; D may be TRBD1 (5 bases). Germline CDR1 MNHEY, CDR2 SMNVEV (reference sequence). With 5 bases removed from V and 2 bases from J, the gap between germline ends came to 19 bases. This CDR3 comprises 16 residues. Here the CDR3 reads CASSPSLGQYTYEQYF. The CDR3 DNA follows: TGTGCCAGCAGTCCAAGTTTGGGGCAGTACACCTACGAGCAGTACTTC.

The chain employs TRBV13 and TRBJ1-1; no definite D call. With 2 bases removed from V and 5 bases from J, the gap between germline ends came to 12 bases. CDR1 and CDR2 from the germline V gene are PRHDT and FYEKMQ (reference sequence). The length of the CDR3 is 14 residues. The CDR3 spells CASSLIRRGTEAFF. CDR3 nucleotides: TGTGCCAGCAGCTTAATACGGCGAGGTACTGAAGCTTTCTTT.

This clone has only one observation. CDR3 protein: CASSWGPGGLYEQYF. Here the CDR3 DNA reads TGTGCCAGCAGCTGGGGCCCGGGGGGTCTCTACGAGCAGTACTTC. This sequence joins TRBV11-2 and TRBJ2-7, with 7 bases identical to TRBD2. V trimming: 4 bases; J trimming: 3 bases; junction bases outside the gene matches: 9. Germline V gene sequence: CDR1 SGHAT, CDR2 FQNNGV. The CDR3 is made up of 15 amino acids.